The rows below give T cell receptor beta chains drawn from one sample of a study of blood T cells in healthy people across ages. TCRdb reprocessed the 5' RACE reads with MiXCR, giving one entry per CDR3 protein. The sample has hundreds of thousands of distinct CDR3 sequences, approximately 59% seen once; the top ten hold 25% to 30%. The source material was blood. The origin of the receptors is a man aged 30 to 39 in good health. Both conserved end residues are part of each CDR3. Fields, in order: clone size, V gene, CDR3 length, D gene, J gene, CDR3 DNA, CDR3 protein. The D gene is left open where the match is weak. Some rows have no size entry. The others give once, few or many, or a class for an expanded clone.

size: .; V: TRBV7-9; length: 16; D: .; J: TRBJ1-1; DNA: TGTGCCAGCGGGCTCCTCAAACTAGATGGGAACACTGAAGCTTTCTTT; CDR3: CASGLLKLDGNTEAFF
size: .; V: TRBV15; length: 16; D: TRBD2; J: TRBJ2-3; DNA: TGTGCCACCAGCGAACTAGCGGGGGGTCGCACAGATACGCAGTATTTT; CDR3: CATSELAGGRTDTQYF
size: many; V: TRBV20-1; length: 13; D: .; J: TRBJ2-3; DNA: TGCAGTGCTCCGACTCACCTCACAGATACGCAGTATTTT; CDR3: CSAPTHLTDTQYF
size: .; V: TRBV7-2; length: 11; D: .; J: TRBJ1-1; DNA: TGTGCCAGCAGAAGGGACATTGAAGCTTTCTTT; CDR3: CASRRDIEAFF
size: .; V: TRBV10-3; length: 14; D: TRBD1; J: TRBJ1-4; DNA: TGTGCCACAGCCCCGGGACAGGACAATGAAAAACTGTTTTTT; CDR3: CATAPGQDNEKLFF
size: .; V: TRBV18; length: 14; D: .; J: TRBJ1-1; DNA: TGTGCCAGCTCGCTGACAGAGACGAACACTGAAGCTTTCTTT; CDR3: CASSLTETNTEAFF
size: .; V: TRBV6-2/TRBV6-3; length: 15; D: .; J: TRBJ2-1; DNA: TGTGCCAGCTCTCCACTTGCCCAGTTGCACAATGAGCAGTTCTTC; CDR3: CASSPLAQLHNEQFF
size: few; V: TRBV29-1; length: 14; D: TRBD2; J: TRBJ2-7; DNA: TGCAGCGTTGACGGCGGGGGGTTCTCCTACGAGCAGTACTTC; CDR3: CSVDGGGFSYEQYF
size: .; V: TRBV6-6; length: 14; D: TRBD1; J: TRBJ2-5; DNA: TGTGCCAGCAGTCCACAGGGGGGAGGTGAGACCCAGTACTTC; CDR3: CASSPQGGGETQYF
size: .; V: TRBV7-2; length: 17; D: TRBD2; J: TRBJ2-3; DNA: TGTGCCAGCGGCCGTAATGCGCGGGGGGCCTCCGCAGATACGCAGTATTTT; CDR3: CASGRNARGASADTQYF
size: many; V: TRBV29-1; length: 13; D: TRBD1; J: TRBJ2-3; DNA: TGCAGCGTTGTGGGACAGGACACAGATACGCAGTATTTT; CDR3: CSVVGQDTDTQYF
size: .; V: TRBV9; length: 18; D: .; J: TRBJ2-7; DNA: TGTGCCAGCAGCCCCTCGGACCTAGGGGCGGGGTACTCCTACGAGCAGTACTTC; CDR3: CASSPSDLGAGYSYEQYF
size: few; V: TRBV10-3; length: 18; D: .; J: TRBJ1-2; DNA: TGTGCCATCAGTGGTGGGACCACAGGGCGCTCCTATTTCTATGGCTACACCTTC; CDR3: CAISGGTTGRSYFYGYTF
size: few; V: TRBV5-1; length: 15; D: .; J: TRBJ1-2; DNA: TGCGCCAGCAGCTTGGCGGGACGGATTAACTATGGCTACACCTTC; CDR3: CASSLAGRINYGYTF
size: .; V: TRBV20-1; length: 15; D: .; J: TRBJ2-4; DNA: TGCAGTGCTAGAGCTGGAAGTGGAGTCAAAAACATTCAGTACTTC; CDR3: CSARAGSGVKNIQYF
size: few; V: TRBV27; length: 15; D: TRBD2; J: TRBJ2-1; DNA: TGTGCCAGCAGTATAGCGGGGGCGTCCTACAATGAGCAGTTCTTC; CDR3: CASSIAGASYNEQFF
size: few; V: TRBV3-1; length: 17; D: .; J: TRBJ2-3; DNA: TGTGCCAGCAGCCAAGGGCCCACGGGGTTACGCACAGATACGCAGTATTTT; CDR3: CASSQGPTGLRTDTQYF
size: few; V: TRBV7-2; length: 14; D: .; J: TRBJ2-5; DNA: TGTGCCAGCCGCTCGGGGGGCAACCAAGAGACCCAGTACTTC; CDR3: CASRSGGNQETQYF
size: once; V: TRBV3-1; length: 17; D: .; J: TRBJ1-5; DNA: TGTGCCAGCAGCCAAGGCGGTTCTCGGGTTTCCAATCAGCCCCAGCATTTT; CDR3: CASSQGGSRVSNQPQHF
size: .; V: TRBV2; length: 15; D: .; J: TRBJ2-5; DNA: TGTGCCAGCAGTGAAAGGCAGTCGTACCAAGAGACCCAGTACTTC; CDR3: CASSERQSYQETQYF
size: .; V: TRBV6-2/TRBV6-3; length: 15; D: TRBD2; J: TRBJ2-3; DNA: TGTGCCAGCAGTTATGCGGGGGGGGCGACAGATACGCAGTATTTT; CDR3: CASSYAGGATDTQYF
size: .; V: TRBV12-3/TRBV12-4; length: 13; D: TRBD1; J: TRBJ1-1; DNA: TGTGCCAGCAATGACAGGGAAGGCACTGAAGCTTTCTTT; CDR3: CASNDREGTEAFF